The TCR beta chain described here comes from a study of CD8+ T cells in alopecia areata. Points on this clone: Its antigen is not known.

RNA was extracted and reverse transcribed into cDNA as the sequencing template. The assay was immunoSEQ multiplex PCR, and TCRdb's table has in-frame clones only and misses some. This sample has 180,000 or so clones, with roughly 66% found just once. Study observations and caveats: Especially in alopecia totalis/universalis, lesional scalp showed greater clonality than normal scalp did.

The length of the CDR3 is 15 residues. The germline V gene encodes CDR1 MNHEY and CDR2 SVGAGI. J lost 4 bases, V lost 6 bases, and 5 bases had no gene match. The sample in question was CD8+ T cells sorted from blood, obtained at week 0. The sequence was obtained from a human donor with alopecia areata. The chain has TRBV6-5 and TRBJ2-3, with 12 bases that match TRBD2. The CDR3 region has the DNA TGTGCCAGCAGAACTAGCGGGGGGCCCCCAGATACGCAGTATTTT. Translated: CASRTSGGPPDTQYF.